The 13 T cell receptor beta chains below come from one sample, sequenced in a study of T cell clonality in common variable immunodeficiency. Clones were read by immunoSEQ multiplex PCR, and TCRdb kept only the in-frame ones, dropping some. The sample holds about 66,000 clones, and no clone turns up only once. Material for sequencing was peripheral blood mononuclear cells. The receptors stem from a person aged 18 to 69 in good health.

As for this clone: Just one base apart from a much larger clone, this may be a read error. Read sequence stops 3 residues before the CDR3 end, and the germline J gene provides the missing end. This chain connects TRBV5-1 to TRBJ2-2; weak D call: TRBD1 (5 bases). The CDR3 totals 15 residues. The germline V gene has CDR1 SGHRS and CDR2 YFSETQ. The CDR3 loop is CASSLGSGGANVLFF. CDR3 bases read: TGCGCCAGCAGCTTGGGGTCAGGTGGGGCCAACGTG.

CDR3 DNA (partial): TGTGCCAGTCCCACCCCGGACAGCTGGGACGAG. Protein: CASPTPDSWDE. In full, the CDR3 reads CASPTPDSWDEQYF. This chain joins TRBV19 and TRBJ2-7; TRBD1 might be the D (6 bases). The sequence runs out 3 residues before the end of the CDR3; the remainder is reconstructed from the germline J gene. The germline CDR1 and CDR2 sequences are LNHDA and SQIVND (reference sequence). V lost 8 bases and J 5 bases, leaving 19 bases between the germline ends. The CDR3 consists of 14 residues.

This clone was detected a few times. The CDR3 end lies 3 residues beyond the end of the read and is filled in from the germline J gene. V usage is TRBV7-9 and J usage is TRBJ2-3, with 9 bases matching TRBD2. V shed 5 bases and J 1 base; nucleotides not matched to a gene: 4. The germline gives CDR1 SEHNR, CDR2 FQNEAQ (reference sequence). CDR3 length: 15 residues. The part of the CDR3 DNA that was read is TGTGCCAGCAGCCGAATAGCGGGGGGCACAGATACG. Translating gives CASSRIAGGTDT. The full CDR3 sequence reads CASSRIAGGTDTQYF.

This clone was recorded many times. The read halts 3 residues ahead of the CDR3 end, with the missing end drawn from the germline J gene. The V and J genes are TRBV7-9 and TRBJ2-1; D might be TRBD1 (5 bases). CDR1 SEHNR and CDR2 FQNEAQ come from the germline V gene (reference sequence). V was trimmed by 1 base and J by 0 bases, leaving 7 bases between them. This CDR3 is 15 amino acids long. The CDR3 region is CASSLDDSSYNEQFF. The part of the CDR3 DNA that was read is TGTGCCAGCAGCTTAGATGACAGCTCCTACAATGAG.

The sample holds many counts of this clone. With the read ending 3 residues before the CDR3 end, the germline J gene is used to fill in that end. The genes are TRBV7-9 and TRBJ2-7; possibly TRBD1 for D (6 bases). This CDR3 is 15 amino acids long. Per the germline V gene, CDR1 is SEHNR and CDR2 is FQNEAQ (reference sequence). Trimming shortened V by 1 base and J by 6 bases, and 16 bases separated the two germline ends. CDR3: CASSLGSTGQLEQYF. Partial CDR3 DNA: TGTGCCAGCAGCTTAGGATCGACAGGCCAGCTCGAG.

This clone was found many times. The CDR3 end is not reached by the read, which stops 3 residues before it; the germline J gene fills it in. The chain combines TRBV6-1 with TRBJ2-1, with TRBD2 identical over 10 bases. The J segment lost 2 bases and the V segment lost 1 base, leaving 2 bases of the junction unmatched. This CDR3 spans 16 amino acids. CDR1 is MNHNS, CDR2 SASEGT, per germline. CDR3 protein: CASSEGAGGTYNEQFF. CDR3 DNA, as far as it was read: TGTGCCAGCAGTGAAGGAGCGGGAGGGACCTACAATGAG.

This clone was found many times. The read falls 3 residues short of the CDR3 end, and the missing part is taken from the germline J gene. The gene calls are TRBV7-9 and TRBJ2-7; D ambiguous. This CDR3 has 12 amino acids. V dropped 7 bases and J dropped 6 bases, with 13 bases sitting between them. CDR1 is SEHNR, CDR2 FQNEAQ, per germline (reference sequence). The CDR3 DNA, read in part, is TGTGCCAGCAACAGAGATGGGTCCGAG. This translates into CASNRDGSE. The full CDR3 protein reads CASNRDGSEQYF.

This clone was seen repeatedly, ten times or more. Coverage ceases 3 residues before the CDR3 finishes, and the germline J gene fills in the end. The chain couples TRBV20-1 to TRBJ2-1, with a weak D call TRBD2 (6 bases). Germline assignment: CDR1 DFQATT and CDR2 SNEGSKA (reference sequence). CDR3 length equals 16 residues. Deletions cut 1 base from V and 5 bases from J, with 18 bases between. The covered CDR3 bases are TGCAGTGCTAGAGCCCTCTCTAGCGTTTCCAACAATGAG. This encodes CSARALSSVSNNE. The full CDR3 reads CSARALSSVSNNEQFF.

This clone was seen many times. The read halts 3 residues ahead of the CDR3 end, with the missing end drawn from the germline J gene. This chain joins TRBV7-6 and TRBJ2-2, with TRBD1 identical over 9 bases. Losses at the gene ends were 3 bases for V and 4 bases for J; bases not matched to a gene: 6. This CDR3 region has 16 residues. Looked up from germline, CDR1 is SGHVS and CDR2 is FNYEAQ. The CDR3 reads CASSFSGTGTTGELFF. The sequenced part of the CDR3 DNA is TGTGCCAGCAGCTTTTCCGGGACAGGGACCACCGGGGAG.

This clone has a count of ten or more. This chain's CDR3 is CASSQTPTGGNGYTF. The DNA read from the CDR3 is TGCGCCAGCAGCCAGACTCCGACAGGGGGAAATGGC. J is TRBJ1-2 and V is TRBV4-1, with 9 bases identical to TRBD1. The read falls 3 residues short of the CDR3 end, and the missing part is taken from the germline J gene. Germline-derived CDR1 and CDR2 are MGHRA and YSYEKL. The CDR3 length is 15 residues. V shed 3 bases and J 6 bases; nucleotides not matched to a gene: 8.

This clone was observed many times. The read ends 3 residues before the CDR3 terminus; that terminus is restored from the germline J gene. The chain couples TRBV30 to TRBJ1-4; 7 positions agree with TRBD1. Germline V gene sequence: CDR1 GTSNPN, CDR2 SVGIG (reference sequence). The CDR3 spans 14 residues. J lost 4 bases, V lost 4 bases, and 6 bases had no gene match. The CDR3 loop is CAWTRQGGNEKLFF. The part of the CDR3 DNA that was read is TGTGCCTGGACGAGACAGGGTGGTAATGAAAAA. Full variable domain (remainder filled in from reference TRBV30 and TRBJ1-4): SQTIHQWPATLVQPVGSPLSLECTVEGTSNPNLYWYRQAAGRGLQLLFYSVGIGQISSEVPQNLSASRPQDRQFILSSKKLLLSDSGFYLCAWTRQGGNEKLFFGSGTQLSVL.

This clone was seen repeatedly, ten times or more. The read ends 3 residues shy of where the CDR3 ends; the end is completed using the germline J gene. This rearrangement joins TRBV20-1 to TRBJ1-1, with TRBD1 as a possible D gene (5 bases). The CDR3 extends over 14 amino acids. Germline assignment: CDR1 DFQATT and CDR2 SNEGSKA (reference sequence). The germline V and J ends were trimmed by 3 bases and 1 base, with 12 bases remaining between them. Partial CDR3 DNA: TGCAGTGCTAGGGACACAGCGACGAACACTGAA. It encodes CSARDTATNTE. The CDR3 as a whole reads CSARDTATNTEAFF.

This clone was counted many times. The read gets to within 3 residues of the CDR3 end, and the germline J gene fills in the rest. The chain is built from TRBV5-1 and TRBJ1-2, with TRBD1 identical over 11 bases. Germline-derived CDR1 and CDR2 are SGHRS and YFSETQ. J lost 4 bases, V lost 4 bases, and 3 bases had no gene match. This CDR3 comprises 14 residues. CDR3 DNA, as far as it was read: TGCGCCAGCAGCCCCGGGACAGGGGGCTATGGC. Protein sequence: CASSPGTGGYG. The complete CDR3 sequence is CASSPGTGGYGYTF.